This T cell receptor (beta chain) originates from a study of tissue T cells after allogeneic stem cell transplantation. TCRbeta CDR3 was sequenced at survey depth with template counts. The data were produced by immunoSEQ multiplex PCR, yet TCRdb's version contains in-frame clones alone and is incomplete. The table has about 48,000 clones, around 70% seen once. The CDR3 extends over 14 amino acids. J lost 3 bases, V lost 2 bases, and 1 base had no gene match. Germline V gene data show CDR1 as GFQATS and CDR2 as STVNSAI. Overall study findings and caveats: Across patients, clones rarely overlapped, yet motif clusters were shared tissue-specifically. Limitations included a small, clinically heterogeneous cohort and limited sampling depth. Anatomically similar tissues had similar TCR repertoires within each patient.

Regarding this clone: What it binds is unknown. Mouse germline and gene names are used. The CDR3 extends 1 residue past the end of the read, so its final part is completed from the germline J gene. Other DNA variants within this sample encode the same CDR3.

This TCR was sampled from a pool of C57BL/6 mice in good health. Sequences were obtained from sorted cells pooled from one or two spleens. The rearrangement joins TRBV20 to TRBJ2-3, with TRBD2 matching over 11 bases. The CDR3 spells CGARRTGGAETLYF. The part of the CDR3 DNA that was read is TGTGGTGCTAGGAGGACTGGGGGGGCAGAAACGCTGTAT.